This T cell receptor (beta chain) was captured in a study of early T cells in non-severe SARS-CoV-2 infection. Study-wide findings and caveats: In VDJdb matching, anti-spike CD8 responses were favored while private and CD4 specificities went missing.

On this clonotype itself: Its target is not known.

CDR3 length: 13 amino acids. Germline-derived CDR1 and CDR2 are DFQATT and SNEGSKA (reference sequence). With V trimmed by 3 bases and J by 4 bases, 4 bases remained unmatched. MiXCR, run by TCRdb on the 5' RACE reads, gives a single entry per CDR3 protein. The sample shows roughly 92,000 distinct CDR3 sequences, approximately 12% of them seen only once. The specimen was whole blood, collected at baseline. J is TRBJ2-7 and V is TRBV20-1; 9 bases are a match to TRBD2. The sequence derives from an adult who was a healthcare worker with PCR-confirmed SARS-CoV-2 infection or an uninfected control (not recorded which). CDR3 amino acids: CSASGGGVYEQYF. The CDR3 nucleotides are TGCAGTGCTAGTGGCGGGGGGGTATACGAGCAGTACTTC.